Many counts were recorded for the clone carrying this T cell receptor (beta chain). The data derive from a study of low-dose radiotherapy and immunotherapy resistance in tumors. Looking at the study overall: The fractionation for Cohort 1 was 0.5 Gy per fraction every 2 weeks, totaling 6.5 Gy. Every six weeks patients received intravenous ipilimumab 1 mg/kg, and every two weeks they received intravenous nivolumab 240 mg. The drug cyclophosphamide was given into a vein at 200 mg/m2 every two weeks, one day before radiation and immunotherapy.

With 5 bases removed from V and 4 bases from J, the gap between germline ends came to 17 bases. This CDR3 has 16 amino acids. The TCRs were subjected to amplification over roughly 18 PCR cycles employing a constant-region primer in conjunction with a V-primer adapter. Isolated mRNA was amplified by in vitro transcription. TCRdb analysed the reads with MiXCR anew, one entry per CDR3 protein. This sample has tens of thousands of distinct CDR3 sequences; 12% occur once, and the top ten carry approximately 6.2%. Time point given: before trial treatment. The sequences come from PBMCs, collected before treatment. The chain carries TRBV12-3 or TRBV12-4 and TRBJ2-2, with a tentative D call TRBD2 (7 bases). The TCR originated in a female donor with ovarian cancer. CDR3 bases: TGTGCCAGCAGTGGGTGGGGGGGGCGGGGCACCGGGGAGCTGTTTTTT. It is translated as CASSGWGGRGTGELFF.